This section outlines one T cell receptor beta chain sequence together with its context. Its cognate antigen has yet to be identified. Base qualities are not at hand, and no much larger clone is one base apart. The sequencer listed for this sample is Illumina NovaSeq 6000. Synthesis of TCR cDNA relied on 5'RACE template switching, a step that introduced a universal primer site along with unique molecular identifiers. Priming for cDNA synthesis came from both the TCR alpha and TCR beta constant segments. Libraries were amplified in two PCR steps, with sample barcodes and sequencing adapters added in the second step. Sequencing of libraries was performed on Illumina HiSeq 2500 (2x100 bp) or NovaSeq (2x150 bp). The authors' analysis ran thus. MIGEC handled demultiplexing of reads and collapsing into UMI consensus sequences, while MiXCR performed V(D)J alignment. Vaccine-responding clonotypes were identified with edgeR using replicate PBMC samples, with FDR below 0.01 and a log2 fold change above 5 up to day 15 being required. CD4 or CD8 identity was assigned to each bulk clonotype according to whether the clonotype was present at higher abundance in the sequenced CD4 repertoire or the sequenced CD8 repertoire. The public reads were reprocessed in TCRdb via fastp at Q25 and MiXCR, keeping in-frame beta chains. Rows merge per CDR3 protein into single entries with the most common DNA and genes. The V and J calls follow TCRdb's processing rather than the paper's. The sample records roughly 340,000 distinct CDR3 sequences, 3% to 4.5% of which are singletons. The biggest ten clones account for approximately 24% of the sample.

This sample is part of a study of T cells after yellow fever vaccination (dated by TCRdb to the late 2010s). With regard to the full study: Libraries from fractions with low cell numbers were prepared with the SMART-Seq v4 Ultra Low Input RNA kit. To track T-cell clones before and after primary and booster YFV17D yellow fever vaccination, bulk TCR alpha and beta repertoires were sequenced longitudinally. Blood samples were taken at several timepoints before and after primary and secondary immunization, and bulk PBMC replicates and cell subsets were isolated. Two healthy male donors made up the cohort, one aged 18 to 30 years and the other aged 30 to 39 years. On the study overall, not on this receptor specifically: A small fraction of clonotypes appeared in both the CD4 and CD8 compartments, likely as a result of convergent recombination. Only a couple of donors were included in the study, so the extent to which the findings can be generalized is limited. The secondary T-cell response was found to be weaker but faster than the primary response, with a peak reached on day 5 rather than on day 15. Computational filtering was required because FACS-sorted repertoires could contain abundant contaminating clonotypes from the bulk population. Most clones expanded after primary vaccination were re-detected after the booster (just under 97% of CD4 and around nine tenths of CD8), suggesting broad memory maintenance.

The treatment or condition label, as the study defines it: live attenuated yellow fever vaccine strain. At each blood-draw timepoint, two biological replicates of bulk PBMCs were collected. PBMCs were isolated from peripheral blood using a standard Ficoll-Paque protocol. TriZol was used to extract RNA from bulk PBMCs, from CD4 and CD8 fractions, and from dextramer-positive and dextramer-negative fractions. V loses 1 base of germline sequence and J loses 5 bases, and the interval between the two ends is 8 bases. Inclusive of the bounding cysteine and phenylalanine, the CDR3 is 13 residues long. The sequence is cut down to CDR3 DNA, 39 bases in frame from base 1. The germline V gene (reference sequence) yields SEHNR for CDR1 and FQNEAQ for CDR2.

The chain is assembled from TRBV7-9 and TRBJ2-5; the D gene assignment is perhaps TRBD1 or TRBD2, with each matching 5 bases. The sequence was collected from a man aged 18 to 30 who received the YFV17D yellow fever vaccine. The starting material was PBMCs, obtained 5 days after the yellow fever booster vaccination. The CDR3 reads CASSLGDRETQYF. Read as DNA, the sequence is TGTGCCAGCAGCTTAGGGGACCGGGAGACCCAGTACTTC. Extended through the reference TRBV7-9 and TRBJ2-5 proteins, this CDR3 yields the full variable domain: DTGVSQNPRHKITKRGQNVTFRCDPISEHNRLYWYRQTLGQGPEFLTYFQNEAQLEKSRLLSDRFSAERPKGSFSTLEIQRTEQGDSAMYLCASSLGDRETQYFGPGTRLLVL.